What follows is one T cell receptor beta chain and its context. Its antigen is not identified. Naive CD4+ cells were CD45RA-selected; the remaining cells were memory. This sample was taken from a study of shared clonotypes between healthy human individuals. V was cut by 6 bases and J by 1 base, with 21 bases left in between. Germline CDR1 and CDR2: ENHRY and SYGVKD. This CDR3 is built from 17 residues. Study-wide points: Expectations were that clonotype sharing among donors would be affected by sequencing depth. Despite large depth, sorted-subset datasets appeared incompletely sequenced.

Each sorted subset replicate got 200 ng genomic DNA, roughly 30,000 genomes. Only in-frame clones appear in the TCRdb table, and some are missing; sequencing was by immunoSEQ multiplex PCR. The sample yields millions of clones, 85% to 95% seen once. The rearrangement links TRBV10-3 to TRBJ1-2; a weak D match, TRBD1 (5 bases). Input material: naive CD4+ T cells sorted from blood. Subset: CD45RA+ positively selected. The TCR comes from a man between 18 and 29 years old in good health. The CDR3 region is CAIRGDGDQIFNYGYTF. CDR3 DNA: TGTGCCATCAGGGGGGACGGCGATCAAATTTTTAACTATGGCTACACCTTC.